A single sample gave rise to the 19 T cell receptor beta chains below, sequenced in a study of STAT5B mutations in CD4+ large granular lymphocyte leukemia. The table came from immunoSEQ multiplex PCR; TCRdb's copy has only in-frame clones and leaves some out. The sample records around 32,000 clones, approximately 79% being singletons. The sample consisted of CD4+ T cells from blood buffy coats. The receptors stem from a human donor in good health.

CDR3 protein: CASSLTEGRRNTIYF. In DNA, the CDR3 is TGCGCCAGCAGCTTGACCGAAGGGCGGCGAAACACCATATATTTT. The chain uses TRBV5-1 and TRBJ1-3; D uncertain. With 1 base removed from V and 5 bases from J, the gap between germline ends came to 13 bases. This CDR3 has 15 amino acids. Germline CDR1 reads SGHRS; CDR2 reads YFSETQ.

The rearrangement joins TRBV29-1 to TRBJ1-1; tentatively, D is TRBD1 (5 bases). The CDR3 sequence is 11 residues long. V was shortened by 3 bases and J by 8 bases, with 10 bases between the two germline ends. Germline CDR1 reads SQVTM; CDR2 reads ANQGSEA. In DNA form, the CDR3 reads TGCAGCGTTGATTCCGGGGGAGAAGCTTTCTTT. Residues: CSVDSGGEAFF.

The V and J genes are TRBV5-8 and TRBJ2-5, with TRBD2 identical over 10 bases. Unmatched junction bases numbered 6, after V lost 0 bases and J lost 1 base. Germline loops: CDR1 SGHTS, CDR2 YDEGEE. The CDR3 is 17 residues long. CDR3 in amino acids: CASSLAPASGGQETQYF. CDR3 nucleotide sequence: TGTGCCAGCAGCTTGGCGCCGGCTAGCGGGGGCCAAGAGACCCAGTACTTC.

The chain joins TRBV11-2 to TRBJ2-1, with 8 positions matching TRBD2. Germline V lookup: CDR1 SGHAT, CDR2 FQNNGV. This CDR3 region has 16 residues. The trim removed 3 bases at V and 8 bases at J, leaving 12 bases unmatched. Written as DNA, the CDR3 is TGTGCCAGCAGCTTTGGTAGCGGGGATCTAATTGATGAGCAGTTCTTC. This translates into CASSFGSGDLIDEQFF. The complete variable domain, with remaining parts taken from reference TRBV11-2 and TRBJ2-1, reads EAGVAQSPRYKIIEKRQSVAFWCNPISGHATLYWYQQILGQGPKLLIQFQNNGVVDDSQLPKDRFSAERLKGVDSTLKIQPAKLEDSAVYLCASSFGSGDLIDEQFFGPGTRLTVL.

As regards this clone: At one end the junction does not follow the germline gene, possibly because of a read error. The gene calls are TRBV7-7 and TRBJ2-5, with D unresolved. CDR3 length: 14 amino acids. Germline values: CDR1 SSHAT, CDR2 FNYEAQ (reference sequence). The CDR3 spells CASSMTSLGETQYF. The CDR3 nucleotides are TGTGCTAGCAGTATGACATCCTTGGGGGAGACCCAGTACTTC.

The chain recombines TRBV6-1 with TRBJ1-4; D remains ambiguous. The CDR3 has 13 amino acids. The germline gives CDR1 MNHNS, CDR2 SASEGT. Trimming left V 8 bases short and J 5 bases short, with 12 bases between. The CDR3 is CASEGSGNEKLFF. The CDR3 nucleotides are TGTGCCAGCGAAGGTTCGGGGAATGAAAAACTGTTTTTT.

This rearrangement joins TRBV2 to TRBJ1-2; 9 bases agree with TRBD1. The CDR3 is 17 residues long. The trim removed 1 base at V and 8 bases at J, leaving 14 bases unmatched. Germline CDR1 and CDR2: SNHLY and FYNNEI. The CDR3 loop reads CASSEETPGQGVYGYTF. The CDR3 nucleotides are TGTGCCAGCAGTGAAGAGACCCCGGGACAGGGAGTATACGGCTACACCTTC.

J is TRBJ1-2 and V is TRBV19; D is undetermined. Germline V gene data show CDR1 as LNHDA and CDR2 as SQIVND (reference sequence). The V and J ends lost 7 bases and 2 bases respectively, with 11 bases between them. The CDR3 length is 13 residues. In DNA, the CDR3 is TGTGCCAGTACTATCACGGCCAACTATGGCTACACCTTC. Its protein is CASTITANYGYTF. Looking up the rest from reference TRBV19 and TRBJ1-2 gives the full variable domain: DGGITQSPKYLFRKEGQNVTLSCEQNLNHDAMYWYRQDPGQGLRLIYYSQIVNDFQKGDIAEGYSVSREKKESFPLTVTSAQKNPTAFYLCASTITANYGYTFGSGTRLTVV.

Only a few counts were recorded for this clone. V and J are TRBV10-2 and TRBJ1-2; a possible D gene is TRBD1 (5 bases). CDR3 length: 14 residues. Germline CDR1 and CDR2: WSHSY and SAAADI. V was clipped by 4 bases and J by 4 bases, with 13 bases between them. CDR3 sequence (DNA): TGCGCCAGCAGTGCGGGGCAGGAGGCCTATGGCTACACCTTC. This translates into CASSAGQEAYGYTF.

The CDR3 nucleotides read TGTGCCAGCAGCGTAGACCAGGGCTTATCTGAAGCTTTCTTT. It yields the protein CASSVDQGLSEAFF. The chain is built from TRBV9 and TRBJ1-1; D perhaps matches TRBD1 (5 bases). The CDR3 covers 14 residues. V was clipped by 0 bases and J by 6 bases, with 12 bases between them. From germline, CDR1 is SGDLS and CDR2 YYNGEE.

The genes are TRBV4-3 and TRBJ2-1; no clear D. This CDR3 spans 15 amino acids. Per germline, CDR1 LGHNA and CDR2 YSLEER. V gave up 0 bases and J gave up 4 bases, with 10 bases separating them. As DNA, the CDR3 is TGCGCCAGCAGCCAAGATTTAGGCACATACAATGAGCAGTTCTTC. It yields the protein CASSQDLGTYNEQFF.

V and J are TRBV6-6 and TRBJ1-2, with 11 bases aligning to TRBD1. With V trimmed by 5 bases and J by 5 bases, 7 bases remained unmatched. This CDR3 contains 15 residues. CDR1 and CDR2 from the germline V gene are MNHNY and SVGAGI (reference sequence). The CDR3 coding sequence is TGTGCCAGCAGTCTCCGGACAGGGGGCGAATATGGCTACACCTTC. Amino acid sequence: CASSLRTGGEYGYTF.

The J gene is TRBJ1-6, the V gene TRBV6-6, with D uncertain. Germline-derived CDR1 and CDR2 are MNHNY and SVGAGI (reference sequence). V was cut by 6 bases and J by 6 bases, with 12 bases left in between. CDR3 length: 14 amino acids. The CDR3 region has the DNA TGTGCCAGCAGAGGAGGTCAGGCTAATTCACCCCTCCACTTT. It translates to CASRGGQANSPLHF.

The rearrangement links TRBV7-2 to TRBJ2-2; no definite D call. This CDR3 has 15 residues. Germline lookup yields CDR1 SGHTA and CDR2 FQGNSA. V lost 0 bases and J lost 0, with 5 bases in between. The CDR3 spells CASSLAEANTGELFF. CDR3 nucleotides: TGTGCCAGCAGCTTAGCAGAGGCGAACACCGGGGAGCTGTTTTTT.

The chain employs TRBV11-2 and TRBJ1-2; 7 bases are a match to TRBD1. This CDR3 is built from 16 residues. V was clipped by 4 bases and J by 2 bases; unmatched bases: 10. Germline-derived CDR1 and CDR2 are SGHAT and FQNNGV. CDR3 amino acids: CASSYLKGQANYGYTF. The CDR3 DNA sequence: TGTGCCAGCAGCTACCTGAAAGGACAGGCCAACTATGGCTACACCTTC.

The gene calls are TRBV6-6 and TRBJ2-7, with TRBD2 as a possible D gene (5 bases). Germline assignment: CDR1 MNHNY and CDR2 SVGAGI (reference sequence). The CDR3 consists of 11 residues. The germline V and J ends were trimmed by 5 bases and 6 bases, with 8 bases remaining between them. CDR3 DNA sequence: TGTGCCAGCAGTGCAGAGGGCGAGCAGTACGTC. Its translation: CASSAEGEQYV.

The chain carries TRBV6-5 and TRBJ2-3; a weak D match, TRBD2 (6 bases). This CDR3 has 15 residues. The germline V gene has CDR1 MNHEY and CDR2 SVGAGI. V was shortened by 0 bases and J by 4 bases, with 11 bases between the two germline ends. CDR3 coding DNA: TGTGCCAGCAGTTACTCTTGGGGGGTAGCAGATACGCAGTATTTT. This translates into CASSYSWGVADTQYF.

The CDR3 region is CASRRGQGVYYGYTF. CDR3 bases: TGTGCCAGCAGAAGGGGACAGGGGGTGTACTATGGCTACACCTTC. The chain combines TRBV9 with TRBJ1-2, with 11 bases lining up with TRBD1. V lost 5 bases and J lost 3; bases outside the gene matches: 6. Germline values: CDR1 SGDLS, CDR2 YYNGEE. The CDR3 runs 15 residues. Based on the CDR3 plus reference TRBV9 and TRBJ1-2, the full variable domain is DSGVTQTPKHLITATGQRVTLRCSPRSGDLSVYWYQQSLDQGLQFLIQYYNGEERAKGNILERFSAQQFPDLHSELNLSSLELGDSALYFCASRRGQGVYYGYTFGSGTRLTVV.

The chain uses TRBV18 and TRBJ1-1; weak D call: TRBD1 (5 bases). The CDR3 is made up of 14 amino acids. V gave up 6 bases and J gave up 1 base, with 12 bases separating them. Germline V lookup: CDR1 KGHSH, CDR2 LQKENI. Here the CDR3 DNA reads TGTGCCAGCTCCCAAGGGACGGGGAACACTGAAGCTTTCTTT. Residues: CASSQGTGNTEAFF.